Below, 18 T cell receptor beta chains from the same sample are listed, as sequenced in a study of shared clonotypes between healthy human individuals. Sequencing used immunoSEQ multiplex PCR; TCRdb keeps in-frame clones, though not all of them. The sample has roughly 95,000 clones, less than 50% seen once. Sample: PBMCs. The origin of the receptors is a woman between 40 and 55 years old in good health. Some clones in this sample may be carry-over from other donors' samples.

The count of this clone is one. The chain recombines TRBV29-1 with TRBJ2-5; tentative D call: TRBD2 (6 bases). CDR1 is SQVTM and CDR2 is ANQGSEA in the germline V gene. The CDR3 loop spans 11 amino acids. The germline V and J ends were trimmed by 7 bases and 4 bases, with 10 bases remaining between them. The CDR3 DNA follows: TGCAGCGATCTGGAGGGAGAGACCCAGTACTTC. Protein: CSDLEGETQYF.

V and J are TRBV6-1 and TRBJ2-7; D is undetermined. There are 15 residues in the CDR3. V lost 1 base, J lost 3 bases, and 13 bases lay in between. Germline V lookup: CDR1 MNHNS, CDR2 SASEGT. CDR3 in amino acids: CASSEEGLINYEQYF. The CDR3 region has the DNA TGTGCCAGCAGTGAAGAGGGTCTCATAAACTACGAGCAGTACTTC.

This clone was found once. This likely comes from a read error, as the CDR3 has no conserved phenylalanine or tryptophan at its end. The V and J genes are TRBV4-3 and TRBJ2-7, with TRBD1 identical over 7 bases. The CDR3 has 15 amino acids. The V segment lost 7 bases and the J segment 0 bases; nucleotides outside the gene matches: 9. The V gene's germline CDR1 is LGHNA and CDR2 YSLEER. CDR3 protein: CASNRDRASSYEQYL. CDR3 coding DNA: TGCGCCAGCAACCGAGACAGGGCGAGCTCCTACGAGCAGTACCTC.

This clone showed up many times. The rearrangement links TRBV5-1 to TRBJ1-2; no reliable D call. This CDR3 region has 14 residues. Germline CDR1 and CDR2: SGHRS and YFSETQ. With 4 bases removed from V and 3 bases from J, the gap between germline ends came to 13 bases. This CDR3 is CASSPTGLDYGYTF. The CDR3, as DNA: TGCGCCAGCAGCCCTACTGGGTTAGACTATGGCTACACCTTC.

The CDR3 loop reads CASSLSGGLAGAVEQFF. In DNA form, the CDR3 reads TGTGCCAGCAGTTTATCGGGGGGACTAGCGGGAGCTGTTGAGCAGTTCTTC. The chain employs TRBV27 and TRBJ2-1; the match to TRBD2 covers 14 bases. The CDR3 loop spans 17 amino acids. Germline V gene lookup returns CDR1 MNHEY and CDR2 SMNVEV (reference sequence). V lost 0 bases to trimming and J lost 9 bases; unmatched junction nucleotides: 7.

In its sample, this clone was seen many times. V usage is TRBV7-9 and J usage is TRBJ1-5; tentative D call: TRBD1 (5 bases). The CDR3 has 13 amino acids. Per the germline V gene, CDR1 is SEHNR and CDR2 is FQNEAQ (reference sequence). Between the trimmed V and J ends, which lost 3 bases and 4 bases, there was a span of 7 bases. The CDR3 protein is CASSLRGNQPQHF. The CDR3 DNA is TGTGCCAGCAGCTTGCGGGGGAATCAGCCCCAGCATTTT.

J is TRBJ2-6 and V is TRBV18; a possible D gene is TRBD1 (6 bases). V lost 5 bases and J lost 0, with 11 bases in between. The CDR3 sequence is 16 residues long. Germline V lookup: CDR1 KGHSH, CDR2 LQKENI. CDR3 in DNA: TGTGCCAGCTCATTAACAGGGAGCTCTGGGGCCAACGTCCTGACTTTC. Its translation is CASSLTGSSGANVLTF.

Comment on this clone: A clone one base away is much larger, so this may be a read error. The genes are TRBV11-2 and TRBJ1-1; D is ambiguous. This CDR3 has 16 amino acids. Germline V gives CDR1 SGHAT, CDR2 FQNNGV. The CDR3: CASSLAAGLTGPEVFF. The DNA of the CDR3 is TGTGCCAGCAGCTTAGCCGCCGGACTCACCGGGCCTGAAGTTTTCTTT.

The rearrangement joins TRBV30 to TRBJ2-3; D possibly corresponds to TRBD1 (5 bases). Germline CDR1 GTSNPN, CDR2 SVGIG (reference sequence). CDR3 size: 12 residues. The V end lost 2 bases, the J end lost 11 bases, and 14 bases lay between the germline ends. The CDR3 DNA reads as TGTGCCTGGAGTCCAAGGGCAGGGTGGCAGTATTTT. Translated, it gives CAWSPRAGWQYF.

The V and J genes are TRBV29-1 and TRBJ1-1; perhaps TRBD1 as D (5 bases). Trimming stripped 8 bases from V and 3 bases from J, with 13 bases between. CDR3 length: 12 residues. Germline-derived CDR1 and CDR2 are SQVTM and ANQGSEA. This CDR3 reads CSTGSGHTEAFF. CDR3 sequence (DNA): TGCAGCACCGGCTCGGGGCACACTGAAGCTTTCTTT.

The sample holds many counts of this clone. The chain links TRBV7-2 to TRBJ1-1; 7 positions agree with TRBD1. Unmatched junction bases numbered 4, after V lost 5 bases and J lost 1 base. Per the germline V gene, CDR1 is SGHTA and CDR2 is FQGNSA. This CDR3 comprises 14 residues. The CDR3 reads CASSIGTANTEAFF. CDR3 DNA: TGTGCCAGCAGCATCGGGACAGCGAACACTGAAGCTTTCTTT.

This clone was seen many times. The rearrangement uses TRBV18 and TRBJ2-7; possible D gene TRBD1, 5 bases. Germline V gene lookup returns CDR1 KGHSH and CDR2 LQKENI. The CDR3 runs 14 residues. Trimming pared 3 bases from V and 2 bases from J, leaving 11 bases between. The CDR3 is CASSPASGTYEQYF. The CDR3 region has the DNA TGTGCCAGCTCACCCGCATCAGGGACCTACGAGCAGTACTTC.

The DNA of the CDR3 is TGTGCCAGCAGGGCAACAGGGGGCACCTACGAGCAGTACTTC. Residues: CASRATGGTYEQYF. The chain employs TRBV6-6 and TRBJ2-7; 9 bases line up with TRBD1. The germline V gene encodes CDR1 MNHNY and CDR2 SVGAGI (reference sequence). Trimming cost V 6 bases and J 2 bases; bases outside gene matches: 5. CDR3 size: 14 residues.

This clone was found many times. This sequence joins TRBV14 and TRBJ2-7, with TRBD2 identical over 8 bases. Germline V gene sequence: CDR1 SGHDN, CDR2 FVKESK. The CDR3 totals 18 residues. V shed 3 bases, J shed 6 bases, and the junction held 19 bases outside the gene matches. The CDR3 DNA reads TGTGCCAGCAGCCACCGGAAAAAAGCGGGAGCCCCCCTGGGCGAGCAGTACTTC. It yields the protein CASSHRKKAGAPLGEQYF.

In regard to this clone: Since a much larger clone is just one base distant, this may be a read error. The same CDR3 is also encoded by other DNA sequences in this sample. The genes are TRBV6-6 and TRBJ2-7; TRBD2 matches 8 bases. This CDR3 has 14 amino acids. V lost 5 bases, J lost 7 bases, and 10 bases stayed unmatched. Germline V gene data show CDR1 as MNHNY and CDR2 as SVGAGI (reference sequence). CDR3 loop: CASSKPGLGREQYF. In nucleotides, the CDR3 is TGTGCCAGCAGTAAGCCGGGACTAGGTCGGGAGCAGTACTTC.

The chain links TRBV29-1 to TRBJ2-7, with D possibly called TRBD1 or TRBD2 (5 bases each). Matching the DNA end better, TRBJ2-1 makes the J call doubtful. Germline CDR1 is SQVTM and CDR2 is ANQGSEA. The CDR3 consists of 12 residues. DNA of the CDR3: TGCAGCTGGGGGATTTCGTACAATGAGCAGTTCTTC. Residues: CSWGISYNEQFF.

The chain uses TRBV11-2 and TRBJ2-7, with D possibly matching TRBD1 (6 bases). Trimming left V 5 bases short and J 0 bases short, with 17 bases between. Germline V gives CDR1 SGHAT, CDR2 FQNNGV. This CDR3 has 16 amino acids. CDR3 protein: CASSLSSGATSYEQYF. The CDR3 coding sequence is TGTGCCAGCAGCCTTAGTTCAGGGGCTACCTCCTACGAGCAGTACTTC.

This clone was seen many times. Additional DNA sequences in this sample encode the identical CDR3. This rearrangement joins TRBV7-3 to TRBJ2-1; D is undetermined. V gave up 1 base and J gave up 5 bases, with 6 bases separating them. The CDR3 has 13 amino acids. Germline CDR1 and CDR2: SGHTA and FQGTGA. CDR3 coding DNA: TGTGCCAGCAGCTTAAGTCAAGACAATGAGCAGTTCTTC. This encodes CASSLSQDNEQFF.